These 26 T cell receptor beta chains originate from one sample sequenced in a study of shared clonotypes between healthy human individuals. CD8 cells regarded as naive lacked CD45RO, were positively chosen for CCR7, and omitted terminally differentiated effector memory CD45RA+ cells. Produced via immunoSEQ multiplex PCR; TCRdb's table is partial and in-frame only. The sample holds under 2,000,000 clones; about 95% are singletons and the top ten take 0.9% to 1.5%. The source material was naive CD8+ T cells sorted from blood. The receptors derive from a man aged 18 to 29 in good health.

A word on this clone: A read error may account for a junction end that differs from germline. The rearrangement joins TRBV7-7 to TRBJ2-7; D may be TRBD1 (6 bases). The CDR3 covers 13 residues. From germline, CDR1 is SSHAT and CDR2 FNYEAQ (reference sequence). The CDR3: CASSPGVPYEQYF. DNA of the CDR3: TGTGCTAGCAGTCCAGGGGTCCCCTACGAGCAGTACTTC. The full variable domain, completed using reference TRBV7-7 and TRBJ2-7, is GAGVSQSPRYKVTKRGQDVTLRCDPISSHATLYWYQQALGQGPEFLTYFNYEAQPDKSGLPSDRFSAERPEGSISTLTIQRTEQRDSAMYRCASSPGVPYEQYFGPGTRLTVT.

Here the CDR3 DNA reads TGTGCCAGCAGCCTGCATCCCGAGGCTAATGAAAAACTGTTTTTT. It translates to CASSLHPEANEKLFF. The rearrangement joins TRBV11-2 to TRBJ1-4; D gene unclear. Deletions cut 5 bases from V and 3 bases from J, with 13 bases between. Germline CDR1 is SGHAT and CDR2 is FQNNGV. This CDR3 has 15 amino acids.

V and J are TRBV5-5 and TRBJ2-2; D is undetermined. This CDR3 comprises 15 residues. Germline CDR1 SGHKS, CDR2 YYEKEE (reference sequence). Trimming shortened V by 0 bases and J by 1 base, and 7 bases separated the two germline ends. The CDR3 nucleotides are TGTGCCAGCAGCTTGGCCGTGGGGAACACCGGGGAGCTGTTTTTT. This codes for CASSLAVGNTGELFF.

The chain is built from TRBV2 and TRBJ2-5; D is unresolved. The CDR3 consists of 14 residues. The germline V gene encodes CDR1 SNHLY and CDR2 FYNNEI. The ends were cut back, 0 bases at V and 5 bases at J, with 10 bases in the middle. As DNA, the CDR3 is TGTGCCAGCAGTGAAGCGCCTCCGTTTGAGACCCAGTACTTC. It encodes CASSEAPPFETQYF.

The rearrangement links TRBV4-1 to TRBJ1-4; D remains ambiguous. V lost 2 bases and J 5 bases, leaving 6 bases between the germline ends. Germline V lookup: CDR1 MGHRA, CDR2 YSYEKL. The CDR3 has 13 residues. CDR3 amino acids: CASSQIPNEKLFF. For the CDR3, the DNA is TGCGCCAGCAGCCAAATTCCCAATGAAAAACTGTTTTTT.

This clone was counted a few times. The chain couples TRBV10-1 to TRBJ1-2; a possible D gene is TRBD1 (5 bases). The CDR3 has 13 amino acids. Per the germline V gene, CDR1 is WNHNN and CDR2 is SYGVQD (reference sequence). V lost 7 bases and J lost 8, with 17 bases in between. CDR3 protein: CASNSTDRQGYTF. The CDR3 coding sequence is TGCGCCAGCAATTCGACAGACCGTCAGGGCTACACCTTC.

Concerning this clone: Additional DNA sequences in this sample encode the identical CDR3. The genes are TRBV6-6 and TRBJ2-7; 7 bases map to TRBD1. V dropped 2 bases and J dropped 10; count of bases not matched to a gene: 17. Per germline, CDR1 MNHNY and CDR2 SVGAGI (reference sequence). CDR3 length equals 16 residues. The DNA for the CDR3 is TGTGCCAGCAGTTACCATAAACAAGGGACAGAGGGCGAACAGTACTTC. Its protein product is CASSYHKQGTEGEQYF.

In DNA form, the CDR3 reads TGCGCCAGCAGCTCACGACAGGGAAATGGCTACACCTTC. Its translation is CASSSRQGNGYTF. The rearrangement joins TRBV4-1 to TRBJ1-2; 7 bases are a match to TRBD1. CDR3 size: 13 residues. V was pared by 5 bases and J by 6 bases, with 6 bases of the junction left unmatched. Germline CDR1 MGHRA, CDR2 YSYEKL.

This chain connects TRBV19 to TRBJ1-5; 9 bases fit TRBD1. V lost 7 bases to trimming and J lost 6 bases; unmatched junction nucleotides: 7. Germline loops: CDR1 LNHDA, CDR2 SQIVND (reference sequence). The CDR3 has 14 amino acids. The CDR3 here is CASNPTGGGQPQHF. CDR3 in DNA: TGTGCCAGTAACCCGACAGGGGGGGGTCAGCCCCAGCATTTT. Using reference TRBV19 and TRBJ1-5 for the parts outside the CDR3, the full variable domain is DGGITQSPKYLFRKEGQNVTLSCEQNLNHDAMYWYRQDPGQGLRLIYYSQIVNDFQKGDIAEGYSVSREKKESFPLTVTSAQKNPTAFYLCASNPTGGGQPQHFGDGTRLSIL.

This clone was detected only once. The J gene is TRBJ2-3, the V gene TRBV5-1; 9 bases are a match to TRBD2. Per germline, CDR1 SGHRS and CDR2 YFSETQ. V was clipped by 4 bases and J by 6 bases; unmatched bases: 15. The CDR3 has 17 residues. The CDR3 coding sequence is TGCGCCAGCAGCCCCCAAGGCTCTAGCGGGATCCTCGATACGCAGTATTTT. It yields the protein CASSPQGSSGILDTQYF. Supplemented by reference TRBV5-1 and TRBJ2-3, the full variable domain reads KAGVTQTPRYLIKTRGQQVTLSCSPISGHRSVSWYQQTPGQGLQFLFEYFSETQRNKGNFPGRFSGRQFSNSRSEMNVSTLELGDSALYLCASSPQGSSGILDTQYFGPGTRLTVL.

J is TRBJ2-1 and V is TRBV29-1, with 7 bases that match TRBD2. CDR3 length equals 13 residues. The germline gives CDR1 SQVTM, CDR2 ANQGSEA. J lost 4 bases, V lost 3 bases, and 3 bases had no gene match. The CDR3 protein is CSVDSSGYNEQFF. CDR3 DNA: TGCAGCGTTGACTCTAGCGGATACAATGAGCAGTTCTTC.

V is TRBV5-4 and J is TRBJ2-7; 8 bases are a match to TRBD2. Germline assignment: CDR1 SGHNT and CDR2 YYREEE (reference sequence). This CDR3 spans 15 amino acids. The V and J ends lost 3 bases and 5 bases, in that order; junction bases with no gene match: 10. CDR3 sequence reads: CASSSGLARENEQYF. The CDR3 DNA is TGTGCCAGCAGCTCCGGACTAGCCAGAGAAAACGAGCAGTACTTC.

A note on this clone: Within the sample, other DNA sequences also encode this same CDR3. The chain joins TRBV5-1 to TRBJ2-7, with 8 bases identical to TRBD1. This CDR3 region has 13 residues. Germline values: CDR1 SGHRS, CDR2 YFSETQ. The V and J ends lost 0 bases and 4 bases, in that order; junction bases with no gene match: 0. DNA of the CDR3: TGCGCCAGCAGCTTGGACAGGGGGTACGAGCAGTACTTC. Residues: CASSLDRGYEQYF. The full variable domain, in which reference TRBV5-1 and TRBJ2-7 provide the parts outside the CDR3, is KAGVTQTPRYLIKTRGQQVTLSCSPISGHRSVSWYQQTPGQGLQFLFEYFSETQRNKGNFPGRFSGRQFSNSRSEMNVSTLELGDSALYLCASSLDRGYEQYFGPGTRLTVT.

About this clone itself: The identical CDR3 is also encoded by other nucleotide sequences in the sample. This sequence joins TRBV27 and TRBJ1-6; the D gene is possibly TRBD1 (5 bases). This CDR3 has 14 residues. Germline V gives CDR1 MNHEY, CDR2 SMNVEV (reference sequence). V gave up 0 bases and J gave up 8 bases, with 8 bases separating them. The DNA for the CDR3 is TGTGCCAGCAGTTTATCCACAGGTTATTCACCCCTCCACTTT. This encodes CASSLSTGYSPLHF.

This chain uses TRBV28 with TRBJ1-1; no definite D call. This CDR3 is built from 13 residues. V shed 1 base and J shed 8 bases, with 11 bases lying between them. Germline CDR1 is MDHEN and CDR2 is SYDVKM. The CDR3 loop reads CASSLSEGGEAFF. DNA for the CDR3: TGTGCCAGCAGTTTATCCGAAGGAGGGGAAGCTTTCTTT.

This rearrangement joins TRBV5-1 to TRBJ2-2, with no clear D. The V end was cut by 3 bases, the J end by 8 bases, with 5 bases between. The CDR3 runs to 11 residues. CDR1 is SGHRS, CDR2 YFSETQ, per germline. The CDR3 DNA reads as TGCGCCAGCAGCTGGGAAGGGGAGCTGTTTTTT. Its translation is CASSWEGELFF.

This clone was counted a single time. The chain is built from TRBV4-1 and TRBJ2-7; TRBD2 is a possible D gene (5 bases). This CDR3 comprises 14 residues. Between the trimmed V and J ends, which lost 3 bases and 7 bases, there was a span of 16 bases. Germline CDR1 MGHRA, CDR2 YSYEKL. CDR3 coding DNA: TGCGCCAGCAGCCACAAGATAGGAGGATATGAGCAGTACTTC. Protein product: CASSHKIGGYEQYF.

The CDR3 DNA reads TGTGCCAGCAGCTCGGAGGGGGAGTACGAGCAGTACTTC. It is translated as CASSSEGEYEQYF. The chain couples TRBV13 to TRBJ2-7; D may correspond to TRBD1 or TRBD2 (6 bases each). Germline V CDR1 and CDR2: PRHDT, FYEKMQ (reference sequence). The CDR3 sequence is 13 residues long. The V end lost 4 bases, the J end lost 4 bases, and 11 bases lay between the germline ends. The full variable domain, its missing parts supplied by reference TRBV13 and TRBJ2-7, is AAGVIQSPRHLIKEKRETATLKCYPIPRHDTVYWYQQGPGQDPQFLISFYEKMQSDKGSIPDRFSAQQFSDYHSELNMSSLELGDSALYFCASSSEGEYEQYFGPGTRLTVT.

The chain uses TRBV7-9 and TRBJ2-7, with unresolved D. The V gene lost 6 bases and the J gene lost 5 bases, with 8 bases spanning the gap. The CDR3 loop spans 11 amino acids. CDR1 and CDR2 (germline): SEHNR, FQNEAQ (reference sequence). CDR3 DNA sequence: TGTGCCAGCAGACCTTGGCACGAGCAGTACTTC. Its translation: CASRPWHEQYF.

The V and J genes are TRBV2 and TRBJ2-3; 12 bases agree with TRBD2. CDR1 is SNHLY, CDR2 FYNNEI, per germline. This CDR3 is 15 amino acids long. V lost 8 bases and J lost 5; bases outside the gene matches: 8. DNA of the CDR3: TGTGCCAGCGGGCGTTCTAGCGGGGGGGTAGATACGCAGTATTTT. Translation gives CASGRSSGGVDTQYF.

The V gene is TRBV2, the J gene TRBJ2-3; 10 bases are shared with TRBD1. Germline CDR1 is SNHLY and CDR2 is FYNNEI. This CDR3 has 14 amino acids. The junction had 6 bases not matched to a gene; V was cut back by 6 bases and J by 6 bases. This chain's CDR3 is CASSPGQGSDTQYF. CDR3 nucleotides: TGTGCCAGCAGCCCGGGACAGGGGTCGGATACGCAGTATTTT.

V usage is TRBV6-1 and J usage is TRBJ2-2; the match to TRBD1 covers 8 bases. This CDR3 comprises 14 residues. With 4 bases clipped from V and 6 bases from J, the junction kept 4 bases outside the gene matches. Looked up from germline, CDR1 is MNHNS and CDR2 is SASEGT. CDR3 protein: CASSALTGAGELFF. Written as DNA, the CDR3 is TGTGCCAGCAGTGCCTTGACAGGGGCCGGGGAGCTGTTTTTT.

This sequence joins TRBV7-2 and TRBJ2-7; no clear D gene. The germline V and J ends were trimmed by 1 base and 3 bases, with 19 bases remaining between them. Germline lookup yields CDR1 SGHTA and CDR2 FQGNSA. This CDR3 is built from 17 residues. This CDR3 is CASSLVRLGPNNYEQYF. In DNA, the CDR3 is TGTGCCAGCAGCTTAGTTAGGCTCGGACCGAATAACTACGAGCAGTACTTC. Full variable domain (missing parts from reference TRBV7-2 and TRBJ2-7): GAGVSQSPSNKVTEKGKDVELRCDPISGHTALYWYRQSLGQGLEFLIYFQGNSAPDKSGLPSDRFSAERTGGSVSTLTIQRTQQEDSAVYLCASSLVRLGPNNYEQYFGPGTRLTVT.

The chain carries TRBV2 and TRBJ2-7, with 10 positions matching TRBD2. Germline CDR1 reads SNHLY; CDR2 reads FYNNEI. With 3 bases clipped from V and 5 bases from J, the junction kept 7 bases outside the gene matches. The CDR3 extends over 15 amino acids. The CDR3 here is CASSDASGRANEQYF. The CDR3 DNA reads TGTGCCAGCAGTGACGCGAGCGGGAGGGCCAACGAGCAGTACTTC.

The genes are TRBV19 and TRBJ2-1, with 8 positions matching TRBD1. Germline V gene data show CDR1 as LNHDA and CDR2 as SQIVND (reference sequence). This CDR3 has 14 residues. Germline trimming cut 11 bases from V and 8 bases from J; bases unmatched to any gene: 14. CDR3 coding DNA: TGTGCCGCCGCCCGAGGACAGGGATACGATGAGCAGTTCTTC. This encodes CAAARGQGYDEQFF.

CDR3 DNA: TGTGCCAGCAGCTTAGGGGTAGGCAGCACTGAAGCTTTCTTT. Protein: CASSLGVGSTEAFF. J is TRBJ1-1 and V is TRBV7-8; no clear D gene. CDR3 length equals 14 residues. From germline, CDR1 is SGHVS and CDR2 FQNEAQ. The V gene lost 1 base and the J gene lost 4 bases, with 10 bases spanning the gap.